Below are 31 T cell receptor beta chains sequenced from a single sample in a study of shared clonotypes between healthy human individuals. The data were produced by immunoSEQ multiplex PCR, yet TCRdb's version contains in-frame clones alone and is incomplete. In the table there are 90,000 to 130,000 clones, approximately 70% of which are singletons. Sequencing was done on a sample of memory CD8+ T cells sorted from blood. Subset denoted: CD45RO+ cells pooled with CCR7-negative TemRA cells. The receptors originated from a woman aged 25 to 39 in good health.

This clone was seen only a few times. V usage is TRBV25-1 and J usage is TRBJ2-7; D is unclear. CDR3 size: 14 residues. Trimming took 1 base from V and 1 from J, leaving 8 bases between them. Germline values: CDR1 MGHDK, CDR2 SYGVNS. CDR3 sequence: CASSESVDSYEQYF. The CDR3 nucleotides are TGTGCCAGCAGTGAATCGGTAGATTCCTACGAGCAGTACTTC.

The CDR3 protein is CASSWWGDRVRIEQYF. DNA for the CDR3: TGTGCCAGCAGCTGGTGGGGGGACAGGGTCCGGATCGAGCAGTACTTC. The chain joins TRBV13 to TRBJ2-7, with 9 bases matching TRBD1. CDR1 and CDR2 from the germline V gene are PRHDT and FYEKMQ (reference sequence). V gave up 4 bases and J gave up 6 bases; unmatched junction bases: 13. The CDR3 runs 16 residues. The entire variable domain, with the rest obtained from reference TRBV13 and TRBJ2-7, is as follows: AAGVIQSPRHLIKEKRETATLKCYPIPRHDTVYWYQQGPGQDPQFLISFYEKMQSDKGSIPDRFSAQQFSDYHSELNMSSLELGDSALYFCASSWWGDRVRIEQYFGPGTRLTVT.

The V and J genes are TRBV5-6 and TRBJ1-1; unclear D gene. The CDR3 contains 15 residues. Per the germline V gene, CDR1 is SGHDT and CDR2 is YYEEEE. Trimming shortened V by 3 bases and J by 3 bases, and 15 bases separated the two germline ends. The CDR3 spells CASSSRPEEDTEAFF. The CDR3 DNA is TGTGCCAGCAGCTCCCGCCCAGAGGAAGACACTGAAGCTTTCTTT.

The chain has TRBV11-2 and TRBJ1-4, with 7 bases identical to TRBD1. Germline CDR1 reads SGHAT; CDR2 reads FQNNGV. The CDR3 is 15 amino acids. The junction had 12 bases not matched to a gene; V was cut back by 4 bases and J by 10 bases. The CDR3 DNA sequence: TGTGCCAGCAGCTCCGTGAGGGGGCCCCGCCGAAAACTGTTTTTT. Its protein product is CASSSVRGPRRKLFF.

This clone has ten or more counts. V gene TRBV5-1 combines with J gene TRBJ2-3; 8 bases agree with TRBD1. CDR1 is SGHRS, CDR2 YFSETQ, per germline. This CDR3 comprises 18 residues. Unmatched junction bases numbered 12, after V lost 0 bases and J lost 3 bases. CDR3 sequence reads: CASSLAGSRTGMTDTQYF. CDR3 DNA sequence: TGCGCCAGCAGCTTGGCCGGAAGTAGGACAGGGATGACAGATACGCAGTATTTT.

The J gene is TRBJ2-2, the V gene TRBV19; 14 bases fit TRBD2. J lost 2 bases, V lost 5 bases, and 4 bases had no gene match. The germline CDR1 and CDR2 sequences are LNHDA and SQIVND (reference sequence). The CDR3 is made up of 17 amino acids. The chain's CDR3 is CASSSGLAGVNTGELFF. In DNA form, the CDR3 reads TGTGCCAGTAGTTCGGGACTAGCGGGAGTTAACACCGGGGAGCTGTTTTTT.

Concerning this clone itself: The sample has other DNA sequences that encode this CDR3 too. V and J are TRBV5-6 and TRBJ1-1; the D gene is possibly TRBD1 (5 bases). The V end lost 4 bases, the J end lost 1 base, and 14 bases lay between the germline ends. The CDR3 extends over 15 amino acids. CDR1 and CDR2 (germline): SGHDT, YYEEEE. The CDR3 is CASSVGYTGNTEAFF. In DNA, the CDR3 is TGTGCCAGCAGCGTGGGGTACACAGGGAACACTGAAGCTTTCTTT.

J is TRBJ2-5 and V is TRBV5-4, with 12 bases fitting TRBD2. V lost 5 bases, J lost 4 bases, and 18 bases stayed unmatched. CDR1 SGHNT and CDR2 YYREEE come from the germline V gene (reference sequence). CDR3 size: 19 residues. Here the CDR3 DNA reads TGTGCCAGCAGTTCCAGACTAGCGGGGGCGGATGTGATGGGAGAGACCCAGTACTTC. It yields the protein CASSSRLAGADVMGETQYF. Filled out from reference TRBV5-4 and TRBJ2-5, the complete variable domain reads ETGVTQSPTHLIKTRGQQVTLRCSSQSGHNTVSWYQQALGQGPQFIFQYYREEENGRGNFPPRFSGLQFPNYSSELNVNALELDDSALYLCASSSRLAGADVMGETQYFGPGTRLLVL.

As for this clone: Other DNA sequences of this sample code for an identical CDR3. This rearrangement joins TRBV27 to TRBJ2-7; D remains unclear. Germline V gives CDR1 MNHEY, CDR2 SMNVEV (reference sequence). CDR3 length: 13 amino acids. The ends were cut back, 5 bases at V and 4 bases at J, with 12 bases in the middle. The CDR3: CASSPSSPYEQYF. The CDR3 bases are TGTGCCAGCAGTCCCTCTTCCCCTTACGAGCAGTACTTC.

V usage is TRBV5-4 and J usage is TRBJ2-3, with unresolved D. Germline loops: CDR1 SGHNT, CDR2 YYREEE (reference sequence). The germline V and J ends were trimmed by 4 bases and 2 bases, with 5 bases remaining between them. CDR3 length equals 12 residues. The CDR3 DNA follows: TGTGCCAGCAGCAGGGCCACAGATACGCAGTATTTT. Amino acids: CASSRATDTQYF.

This clone was observed a single time. The J gene is TRBJ2-1, the V gene TRBV9, with 13 bases that match TRBD2. CDR1 is SGDLS, CDR2 YYNGEE, per germline. The CDR3 has 16 amino acids. After removal of 3 bases from V and 4 bases from J, the junction contained 4 bases not matched to a gene. CDR3 sequence (DNA): TGTGCCAGCAGCGCCACACTAGCGGGAGGGTACAATGAGCAGTTCTTC. Protein sequence: CASSATLAGGYNEQFF. The full variable domain, completed using reference TRBV9 and TRBJ2-1, is DSGVTQTPKHLITATGQRVTLRCSPRSGDLSVYWYQQSLDQGLQFLIQYYNGEERAKGNILERFSAQQFPDLHSELNLSSLELGDSALYFCASSATLAGGYNEQFFGPGTRLTVL.

This clone has at least ten counts. V gene TRBV19 combines with J gene TRBJ2-5; D uncertain. The V and J ends lost 1 base and 5 bases respectively, with 20 bases between them. The germline V gene has CDR1 LNHDA and CDR2 SQIVND (reference sequence). This CDR3 has 17 residues. The CDR3 spells CASSIGAGLESAETQYF. CDR3 in DNA: TGTGCCAGTAGTATAGGGGCCGGCTTAGAGTCTGCGGAGACCCAGTACTTC. Full variable domain (remainder filled in from reference TRBV19 and TRBJ2-5): DGGITQSPKYLFRKEGQNVTLSCEQNLNHDAMYWYRQDPGQGLRLIYYSQIVNDFQKGDIAEGYSVSREKKESFPLTVTSAQKNPTAFYLCASSIGAGLESAETQYFGPGTRLLVL.

In the case of this clone: One end of the junction is discordant with germline, which a read error may explain. CDR3 amino acids: CASSLSSHQPQHF. The CDR3 DNA sequence: TGTGCCAGCAGTTTGAGTAGCCATCAGCCCCAGCATTTT. The chain joins TRBV28 to TRBJ1-5; D remains unclear. This CDR3 comprises 13 residues. Germline lookup yields CDR1 MDHEN and CDR2 SYDVKM.

The genes are TRBV6-4 and TRBJ1-1, with D possibly being TRBD1 (6 bases). The CDR3 spans 13 residues. V lost 5 bases to trimming and J lost 6 bases, with 13 bases between them. Germline CDR1 MRHNA, CDR2 SNTAGT. CDR3: CASSPGGQSEAFF. DNA for the CDR3: TGTGCCAGCAGTCCGGGGGGCCAGTCTGAAGCTTTCTTT.

Comments on this clone: The limits of the CDR3 on the DNA are not certain, so only TCRdb's listed CDR3 is given. V gene TRBV5-1 combines with J gene TRBJ1-1. The CDR3 is 24 amino acids in total, end residues counted. Germline CDR1 reads SGHRS; CDR2 reads YFSETQ. This CDR3 reads CASSLAGGLNTEAFFGQGWTEAFF.

This rearrangement joins TRBV5-5 to TRBJ1-1; 7 bases fit TRBD1. After removal of 4 bases from V and 14 bases from J, the junction contained 14 bases not matched to a gene. The germline gives CDR1 SGHKS, CDR2 YYEKEE (reference sequence). CDR3 length equals 13 residues. CDR3 in amino acids: CASSTIDRAKMFF. CDR3 coding DNA: TGTGCCAGCAGCACCATCGACAGGGCCAAAATGTTCTTT.

The chain couples TRBV7-9 to TRBJ2-2, with D perhaps TRBD1 or TRBD2 (5 bases each). The CDR3 has 14 amino acids. Trimming left V 5 bases short and J 4 bases short, with 11 bases between. CDR1 is SEHNR, CDR2 FQNEAQ, per germline (reference sequence). The CDR3 sequence is CASSQGETTGELFF. In DNA form, the CDR3 reads TGTGCCAGCAGCCAAGGGGAGACCACCGGGGAGCTGTTTTTT.

The V call is TRBV6-5, the J call TRBJ2-7; possibly TRBD1 for D (6 bases). V was shortened by 8 bases and J by 2 bases, with 10 bases between the two germline ends. The CDR3 consists of 12 residues. Germline-derived CDR1 and CDR2 are MNHEY and SVGAGI. The CDR3 sequence is CASGTHTYEQYF. DNA for the CDR3: TGTGCCAGCGGGACACACACCTACGAGCAGTACTTC.

The chain couples TRBV5-1 to TRBJ2-5, with TRBD2 as a possible D gene (6 bases). The CDR3 loop spans 15 amino acids. V lost 1 base and J lost 4, with 14 bases in between. Germline V gene sequence: CDR1 SGHRS, CDR2 YFSETQ. The CDR3 sequence: CASSLLGLGGETQYF. The DNA for the CDR3 is TGCGCCAGCAGCTTGCTGGGACTGGGCGGAGAGACCCAGTACTTC.

The chain has TRBV6-5 and TRBJ1-5; D unclear. Germline lookup yields CDR1 MNHEY and CDR2 SVGAGI. Trimming took 4 bases from V and 9 from J, leaving 16 bases between them. This CDR3 is 14 amino acids long. Here the CDR3 reads CASSSLWAWMPQHF. Written as DNA, the CDR3 is TGTGCCAGCAGTTCATTGTGGGCTTGGATGCCCCAGCATTTT.

The chain employs TRBV2 and TRBJ2-7; TRBD1 matches 10 bases. CDR3 length equals 16 residues. Trimming removed 6 bases from V and 2 bases from J; junction bases left unmatched: 10. Germline V gene data show CDR1 as SNHLY and CDR2 as FYNNEI. CDR3 loop: CASSLRQGATPYEQYF. The CDR3 nucleotides are TGTGCCAGCAGCCTACGACAGGGGGCGACCCCCTACGAGCAGTACTTC. The full variable domain, rest sourced from reference TRBV2 and TRBJ2-7, is EPEVTQTPSHQVTQMGQEVILRCVPISNHLYFYWYRQILGQKVEFLVSFYNNEISEKSEIFDDQFSVERPDGSNFTLKIRSTKLEDSAMYFCASSLRQGATPYEQYFGPGTRLTVT.

The chain couples TRBV4-2 to TRBJ2-1, with 8 bases aligning to TRBD2. Germline CDR1 LGHNA, CDR2 YNFKEQ. The CDR3 extends over 15 amino acids. The ends lost 5 bases at V and 7 bases at J; junction bases unmatched: 10. CDR3 bases: TGTGCCAGCAGCGTCGGGAGGGCCTGGGTGAATGAGCAGTTCTTC. Translation gives CASSVGRAWVNEQFF.

This clone was picked up many times. The V gene is TRBV18, the J gene TRBJ2-2; D is uncertain. Germline V gives CDR1 KGHSH, CDR2 LQKENI. The CDR3 is made up of 13 amino acids. Trimming removed 2 bases at V and 4 bases at J, with 5 bases between. CDR3 DNA: TGTGCCAGCTCACCAAGCAGCACCGGGGAGCTGTTTTTT. Translated: CASSPSSTGELFF. Drawing the rest from reference TRBV18 and TRBJ2-2, the complete variable domain is NAGVMQNPRHLVRRRGQEARLRCSPMKGHSHVYWYRQLPEEGLKFMVYLQKENIIDESGMPKERFSAEFPKEGPSILRIQQVVRGDSAAYFCASSPSSTGELFFGEGSRLTVL.

The chain links TRBV11-2 to TRBJ2-1; 7 nucleotides align to TRBD1. Trimming took 3 bases from V and 8 from J; bases not matched to a gene: 1. Germline V gene sequence: CDR1 SGHAT, CDR2 FQNNGV. This CDR3 spans 12 amino acids. CDR3 residues: CASSFDRDEQFF. The DNA of the CDR3 is TGTGCCAGCAGCTTCGACAGGGATGAGCAGTTCTTC.

The chain carries TRBV11-3 and TRBJ2-7; D is unclear. V was shortened by 6 bases and J by 6 bases, with 18 bases between the two germline ends. The CDR3 runs 14 residues. Germline V CDR1 and CDR2: SGHNT, YENEEA. The CDR3 coding sequence is TGTGCCAGCAGAGTTCGCGACTTCTATCCCGAGCAGTACTTC. Its translation: CASRVRDFYPEQYF.

The V call is TRBV5-1, the J call TRBJ1-5; D not resolved. Trimming pared 4 bases from V and 5 bases from J, leaving 10 bases between. The CDR3 is 13 residues long. Germline V gives CDR1 SGHRS, CDR2 YFSETQ. The CDR3, as DNA: TGCGCCAGCAGCCCGGGTTTGGATCAGCCCCAGCATTTT. Residues: CASSPGLDQPQHF.

There are a few counts of this clone. The genes are TRBV27 and TRBJ2-1, with D unresolved. The germline V gene encodes CDR1 MNHEY and CDR2 SMNVEV (reference sequence). The CDR3 runs 14 residues. Trimming pared 2 bases from V and 4 bases from J, leaving 9 bases between. The CDR3 spells CASSLLTGYNEQFF. Here the CDR3 DNA reads TGTGCCAGCAGTTTACTTACCGGGTACAATGAGCAGTTCTTC.

The rearrangement links TRBV28 to TRBJ1-2; D remains ambiguous. V was pared by 3 bases and J by 6 bases, with 5 bases between. The CDR3 spans 11 residues. CDR1 and CDR2 (germline): MDHEN, SYDVKM. The CDR3 protein is CASSFGDGYTF. CDR3 DNA: TGTGCCAGCAGTTTCGGGGATGGCTACACCTTC.

This clone occurred many times. The genes are TRBV28 and TRBJ1-5; 10 bases fit TRBD1. CDR1 is MDHEN, CDR2 SYDVKM, per germline. The trim removed 7 bases at V and 6 bases at J, leaving 9 bases unmatched. The CDR3 loop spans 15 amino acids. The CDR3 bases are TGTGCCAGCAAACGAGGGACAGGGGAGAGTCAGCCCCAGCATTTT. Its protein is CASKRGTGESQPQHF.

The chain is built from TRBV28 and TRBJ2-7; 8 bases fit TRBD2. Looked up from germline, CDR1 is MDHEN and CDR2 is SYDVKM. The CDR3 totals 18 residues. V gave up 5 bases and J gave up 4 bases; unmatched junction bases: 19. CDR3 nucleotide sequence: TGTGCCAGCAGTACACCCGGATCCTCGGGAGGGAAAATTTACGAGCAGTACTTC. Translating gives CASSTPGSSGGKIYEQYF.

The chain combines TRBV6-1 with TRBJ2-5; D possibly corresponds to TRBD2 (8 bases). CDR3 length: 17 residues. Germline CDR1 reads MNHNS; CDR2 reads SASEGT. Between the trimmed V and J ends, which lost 2 bases and 1 base, there was a span of 17 bases. CDR3 coding DNA: TGTGCCAGCAGTGAAATCACAGGGGCGGGAGGCCAAGAGACCCAGTACTTC. This codes for CASSEITGAGGQETQYF.